Presented here are 6 T cell receptor beta chains from one specimen sequenced in a study of response to subunit inactivated influenza vaccine. TCRdb independently ran MiXCR on the RT-PCR reads; one entry per CDR3 protein. The profile shows more than 400,000 distinct CDR3 sequences, approximately 11% of them singletons. This sample comprised PBMCs from blood, obtained roughly 6 weeks after vaccination. The origin of the receptors is a man aged 50-60 years who received an inactivated influenza vaccine.

A word on this clonotype: The junction does not match germline at one end; this may be a read error. The chain employs TRBV12-3 or TRBV12-4 and TRBJ2-7, with 8 bases aligning to TRBD2. This CDR3 contains 14 residues. CDR3 sequence (DNA): TGTGCCAGCAGTTTCGGGGGGGACTCCTCCGAGCAGTACTTC. Protein sequence: CASSFGGDSSEQYF.

V and J are TRBV20-1 and TRBJ2-6; 9 nucleotides match TRBD1. Trimming took 2 bases from V and 13 from J; bases not matched to a gene: 6. The germline V gene has CDR1 DFQATT and CDR2 SNEGSKA (reference sequence). The CDR3 runs 13 residues. CDR3 protein: CSARWGQGGVLTF. In nucleotides, the CDR3 is TGCAGTGCTAGATGGGGACAGGGTGGTGTCCTGACTTTC.

The chain joins TRBV5-1 to TRBJ2-7, with TRBD1 as a possible D gene (6 bases). Germline V gene lookup returns CDR1 SGHRS and CDR2 YFSETQ. The CDR3 length is 14 residues. The ends were cut back, 3 bases at V and 6 bases at J, with 16 bases in the middle. The CDR3 protein is CASSSTGYSAEQYF. CDR3 nucleotides: TGCGCCAGCAGCTCGACAGGTTATAGCGCCGAGCAGTACTTC.

CDR3 protein: CSARIGSSRTDTQYF. The CDR3 DNA follows: TGCAGTGCTAGGATAGGGTCCTCTAGGACAGATACGCAGTATTTT. The chain carries TRBV20-1 and TRBJ2-3; D uncertain. The V end lost 3 bases, the J end lost 3 bases, and 16 bases lay between the germline ends. Germline V gives CDR1 DFQATT, CDR2 SNEGSKA (reference sequence). The CDR3 covers 15 residues.

The chain joins TRBV25-1 to TRBJ1-6, with 8 bases fitting TRBD1. V was clipped by 4 bases and J by 7 bases; unmatched bases: 12. The CDR3 spans 17 residues. Germline-derived CDR1 and CDR2 are MGHDK and SYGVNS. Here the CDR3 reads CASSAGHGQGLNSPLHF. As DNA, the CDR3 is TGTGCCAGCAGTGCGGGCCACGGACAGGGCTTGAATTCACCCCTCCACTTT.

J is TRBJ1-6 and V is TRBV12-3 or TRBV12-4; D is undetermined. The V and J ends lost 3 bases and 0 bases respectively, with 9 bases between them. The CDR3 is 16 amino acids. The CDR3 loop is CASSFGGVSYNSPLHF. Here the CDR3 DNA reads TGTGCCAGCAGTTTTGGCGGGGTCTCCTATAATTCACCCCTCCACTTT.